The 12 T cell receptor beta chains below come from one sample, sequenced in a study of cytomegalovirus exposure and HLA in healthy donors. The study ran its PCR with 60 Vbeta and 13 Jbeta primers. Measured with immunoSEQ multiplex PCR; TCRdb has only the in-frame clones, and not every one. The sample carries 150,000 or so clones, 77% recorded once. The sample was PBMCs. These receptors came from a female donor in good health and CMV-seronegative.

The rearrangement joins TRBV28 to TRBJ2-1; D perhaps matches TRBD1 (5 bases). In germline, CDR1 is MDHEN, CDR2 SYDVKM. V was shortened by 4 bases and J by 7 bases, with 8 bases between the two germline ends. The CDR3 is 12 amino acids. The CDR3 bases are TGTGCCAGCAGTTCGACAGTTAATGAGCAGTTCTTC. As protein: CASSSTVNEQFF.

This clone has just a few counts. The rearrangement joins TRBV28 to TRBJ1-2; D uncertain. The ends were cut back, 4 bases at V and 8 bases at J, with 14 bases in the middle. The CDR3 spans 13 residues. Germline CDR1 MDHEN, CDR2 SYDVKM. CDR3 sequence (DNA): TGTGCCAGCAGTTCATCGAGACCGGGAGGCTACACCTTC. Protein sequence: CASSSSRPGGYTF.

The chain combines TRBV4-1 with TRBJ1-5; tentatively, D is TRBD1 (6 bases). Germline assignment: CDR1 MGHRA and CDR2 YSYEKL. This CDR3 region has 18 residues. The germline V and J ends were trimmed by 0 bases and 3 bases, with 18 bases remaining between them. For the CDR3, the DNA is TGCGCCAGCAGCCAAGATAGGGCAGGGGATATTTTCAATCAGCCCCAGCATTTT. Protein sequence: CASSQDRAGDIFNQPQHF.

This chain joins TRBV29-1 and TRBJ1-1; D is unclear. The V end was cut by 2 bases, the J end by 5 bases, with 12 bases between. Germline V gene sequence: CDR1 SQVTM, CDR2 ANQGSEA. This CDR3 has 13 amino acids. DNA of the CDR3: TGCAGCGTTGAAATTTCCGGGATGACTGAAGCTTTCTTT. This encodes CSVEISGMTEAFF.

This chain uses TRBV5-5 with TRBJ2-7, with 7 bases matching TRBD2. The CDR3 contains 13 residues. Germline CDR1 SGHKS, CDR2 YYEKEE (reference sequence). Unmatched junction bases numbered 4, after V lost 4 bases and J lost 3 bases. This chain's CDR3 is CASSTGTNYEQYF. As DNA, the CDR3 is TGTGCCAGCAGCACCGGGACTAACTACGAGCAGTACTTC.

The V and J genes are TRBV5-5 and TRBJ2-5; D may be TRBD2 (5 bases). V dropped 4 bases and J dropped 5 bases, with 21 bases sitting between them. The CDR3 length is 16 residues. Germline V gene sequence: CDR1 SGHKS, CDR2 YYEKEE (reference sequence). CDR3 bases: TGTGCCAGCAGCCCAGCGGCCATAATAGGCGGGGAGACCCAGTACTTC. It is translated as CASSPAAIIGGETQYF.

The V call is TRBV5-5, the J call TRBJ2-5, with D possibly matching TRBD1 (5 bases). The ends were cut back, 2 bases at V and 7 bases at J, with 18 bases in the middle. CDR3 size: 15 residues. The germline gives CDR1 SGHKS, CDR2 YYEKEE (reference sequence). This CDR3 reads CASSFTGDQLVTQYF. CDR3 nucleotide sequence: TGTGCCAGCAGCTTCACAGGCGACCAACTTGTGACCCAGTACTTC.

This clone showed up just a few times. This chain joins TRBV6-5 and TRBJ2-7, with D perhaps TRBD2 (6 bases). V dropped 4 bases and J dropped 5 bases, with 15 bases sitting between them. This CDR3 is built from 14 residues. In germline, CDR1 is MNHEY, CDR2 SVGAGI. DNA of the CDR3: TGTGCCAGCAGTTTGGACTACCTTGGAGACGAGCAGTACTTC. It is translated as CASSLDYLGDEQYF.

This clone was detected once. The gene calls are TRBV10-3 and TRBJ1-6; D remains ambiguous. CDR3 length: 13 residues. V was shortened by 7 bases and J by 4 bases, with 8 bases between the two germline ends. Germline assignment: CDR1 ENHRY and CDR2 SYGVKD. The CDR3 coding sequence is TGTGCCATCATGGAGGGTTATAATTCACCCCTCCACTTT. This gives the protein CAIMEGYNSPLHF.

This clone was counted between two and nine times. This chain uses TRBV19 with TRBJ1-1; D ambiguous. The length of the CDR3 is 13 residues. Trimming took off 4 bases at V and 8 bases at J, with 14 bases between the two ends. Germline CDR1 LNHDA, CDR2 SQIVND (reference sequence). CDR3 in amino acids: CASSTDTRREAFF. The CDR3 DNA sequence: TGTGCCAGTAGTACCGACACCCGTCGGGAAGCTTTCTTT.

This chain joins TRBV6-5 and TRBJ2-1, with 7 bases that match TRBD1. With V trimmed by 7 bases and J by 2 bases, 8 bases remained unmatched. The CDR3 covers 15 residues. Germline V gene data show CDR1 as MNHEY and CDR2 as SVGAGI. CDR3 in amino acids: CASTEVTGAYNEQFF. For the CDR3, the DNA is TGTGCCAGCACCGAGGTAACAGGGGCCTACAATGAGCAGTTCTTC.

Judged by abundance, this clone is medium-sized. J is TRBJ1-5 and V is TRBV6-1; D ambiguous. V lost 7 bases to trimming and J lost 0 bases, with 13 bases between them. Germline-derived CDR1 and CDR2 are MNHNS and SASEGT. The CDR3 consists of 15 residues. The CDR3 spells CASTPSGDSNQPQHF. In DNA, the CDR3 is TGTGCCAGCACTCCCTCCGGAGATAGCAATCAGCCCCAGCATTTT.